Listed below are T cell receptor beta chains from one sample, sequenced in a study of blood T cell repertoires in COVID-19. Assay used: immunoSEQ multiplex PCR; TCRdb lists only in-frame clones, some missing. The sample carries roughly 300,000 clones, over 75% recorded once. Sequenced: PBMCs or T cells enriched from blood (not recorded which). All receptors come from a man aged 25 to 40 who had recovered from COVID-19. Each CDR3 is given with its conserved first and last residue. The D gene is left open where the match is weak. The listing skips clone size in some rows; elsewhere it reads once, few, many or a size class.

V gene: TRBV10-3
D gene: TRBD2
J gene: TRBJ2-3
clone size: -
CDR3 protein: CAISEGLAGGGGPTDTQYF
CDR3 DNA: TGTGCCATCAGTGAGGGATTAGCTGGCGGGGGAGGCCCCACAGATACGCAGTATTTT

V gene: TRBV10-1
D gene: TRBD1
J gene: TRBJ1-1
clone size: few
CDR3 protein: CASSPGQGQAYTEAFF
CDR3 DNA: TGCGCCAGCAGTCCGGGACAGGGCCAGGCGTACACTGAAGCTTTCTTT

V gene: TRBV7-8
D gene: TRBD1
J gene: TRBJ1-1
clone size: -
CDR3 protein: CASSFGQGRMNTEAFF
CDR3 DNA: TGTGCCAGCAGCTTCGGACAGGGCCGCATGAACACTGAAGCTTTCTTT

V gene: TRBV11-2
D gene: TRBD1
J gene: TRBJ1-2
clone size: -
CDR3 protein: CASSPNNDREGVYTF
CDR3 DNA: TGTGCCAGCAGTCCCAATAACGACAGGGAAGGGGTCTACACCTTC

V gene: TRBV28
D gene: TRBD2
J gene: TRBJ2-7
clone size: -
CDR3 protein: CASVNGGSPYEQYF
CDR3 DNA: TGTGCCAGCGTCAACGGGGGGTCACCCTACGAGCAGTACTTC

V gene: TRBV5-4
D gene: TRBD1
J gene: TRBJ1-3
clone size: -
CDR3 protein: CASSLAGGFGNTIYF
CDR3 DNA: TGTGCCAGCAGCTTGGCAGGGGGCTTTGGAAACACCATATATTTT

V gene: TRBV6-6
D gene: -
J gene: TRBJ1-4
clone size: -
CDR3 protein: CASLANEKLFF
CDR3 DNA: TGTGCCAGTCTAGCCAATGAAAAACTGTTTTTT

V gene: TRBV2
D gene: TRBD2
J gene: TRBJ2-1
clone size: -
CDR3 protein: CASSSTSGGHNEQFF
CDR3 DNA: TGTGCCAGCAGTTCGACTAGCGGGGGGCACAATGAGCAGTTCTTC

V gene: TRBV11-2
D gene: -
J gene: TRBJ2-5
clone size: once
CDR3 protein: CASSQTGETQYF
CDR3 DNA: TGTGCCAGCAGCCAAACGGGAGAGACCCAGTACTTC

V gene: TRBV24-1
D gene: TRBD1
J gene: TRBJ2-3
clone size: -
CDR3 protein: CATSPGTGERTDTQYF
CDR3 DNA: TGTGCCACCTCCCCCGGCACAGGGGAACGCACAGATACGCAGTATTTT

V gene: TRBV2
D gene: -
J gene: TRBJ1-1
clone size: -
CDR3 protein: CASNPLTVNTEAFF
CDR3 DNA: TGTGCCAGCAACCCCCTAACAGTGAACACTGAAGCTTTCTTT

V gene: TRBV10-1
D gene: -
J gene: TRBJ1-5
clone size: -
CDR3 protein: CASGAGDQPQHF
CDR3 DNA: TGCGCCAGCGGTGCGGGGGATCAGCCCCAGCATTTT

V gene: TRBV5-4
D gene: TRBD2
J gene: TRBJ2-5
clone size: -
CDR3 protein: CASSLGLAGGGQETQYF
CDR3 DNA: TGTGCCAGCAGCTTGGGACTAGCGGGGGGAGGGCAAGAGACCCAGTACTTC

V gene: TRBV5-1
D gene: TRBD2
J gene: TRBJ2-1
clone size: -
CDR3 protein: CASSPLLAGGHNEQFF
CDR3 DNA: TGCGCCAGCAGCCCGCTACTAGCGGGGGGGCACAATGAGCAGTTCTTC

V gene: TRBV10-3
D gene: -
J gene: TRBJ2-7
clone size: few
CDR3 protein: CAIARGQGNYEQYF
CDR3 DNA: TGTGCCATCGCCCGCGGCCAGGGAAACTACGAGCAGTACTTC

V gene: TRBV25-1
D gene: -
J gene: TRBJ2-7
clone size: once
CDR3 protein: CASIGVREQYF
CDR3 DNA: TGTGCCAGCATAGGGGTGCGCGAGCAGTACTTC

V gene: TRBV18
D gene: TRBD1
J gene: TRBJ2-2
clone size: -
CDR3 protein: CASSASTGGTGELFF
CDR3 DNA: TGTGCCAGCTCCGCGTCGACAGGGGGCACCGGGGAGCTGTTTTTT

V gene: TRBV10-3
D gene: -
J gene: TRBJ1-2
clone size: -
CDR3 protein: CAISDLALITMDGYTF
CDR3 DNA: TGTGCCATCAGTGATCTAGCCCTGATAACTATGGATGGCTACACCTTC

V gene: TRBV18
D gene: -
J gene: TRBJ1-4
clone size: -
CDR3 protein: CASSPPRQRNEKLFF
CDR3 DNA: TGTGCCAGCTCACCACCTAGACAGCGAAATGAAAAACTGTTTTTT

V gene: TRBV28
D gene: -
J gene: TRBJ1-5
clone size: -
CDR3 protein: CASSLDPWEGNQPQHF
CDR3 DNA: TGTGCCAGCAGTTTGGACCCGTGGGAGGGCAATCAGCCCCAGCATTTT

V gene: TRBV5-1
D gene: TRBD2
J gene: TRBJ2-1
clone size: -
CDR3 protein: CASSPAGLAGNEQFF
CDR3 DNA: TGCGCCAGCAGCCCTGCGGGACTAGCGGGCAATGAGCAGTTCTTC

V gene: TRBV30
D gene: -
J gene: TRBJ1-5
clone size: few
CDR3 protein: CAWSLGTGVSNQPQHF
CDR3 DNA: TGTGCCTGGAGTCTAGGAACGGGAGTTAGCAATCAGCCCCAGCATTTT

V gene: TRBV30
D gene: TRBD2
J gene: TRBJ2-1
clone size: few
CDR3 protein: CAWSVPAGVEQFF
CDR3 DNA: TGTGCCTGGAGTGTACCGGCGGGAGTTGAGCAGTTCTTC

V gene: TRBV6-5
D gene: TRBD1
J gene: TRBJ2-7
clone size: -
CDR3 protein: CASRGTGGFYEQYF
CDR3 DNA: TGTGCCAGCAGAGGCACAGGGGGCTTCTACGAGCAGTACTTC

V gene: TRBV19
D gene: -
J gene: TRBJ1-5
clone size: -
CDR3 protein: CASSTETGYGSQPQHF
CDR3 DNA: TGTGCCAGTAGTACCGAAACAGGGTACGGGTCTCAGCCCCAGCATTTT

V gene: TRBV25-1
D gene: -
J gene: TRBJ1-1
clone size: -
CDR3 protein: CASSGSRGMNTEAFF
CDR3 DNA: TGTGCCAGCAGTGGTTCTCGGGGAATGAACACTGAAGCTTTCTTT

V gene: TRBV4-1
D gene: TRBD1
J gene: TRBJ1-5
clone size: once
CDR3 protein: CASSRVQGGNQPQHF
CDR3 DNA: TGCGCCAGCAGCCGAGTACAGGGGGGCAATCAGCCCCAGCATTTT

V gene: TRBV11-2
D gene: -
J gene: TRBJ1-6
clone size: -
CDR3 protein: CASSLVGVGRFSPLHF
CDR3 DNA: TGTGCCAGCAGCTTAGTAGGTGTAGGGAGATTCTCACCCCTCCACTTT

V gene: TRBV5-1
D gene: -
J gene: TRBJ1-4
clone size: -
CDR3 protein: CASSLEGGATNEKLFF
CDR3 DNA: TGCGCCAGCAGCTTGGAAGGAGGGGCAACTAATGAAAAACTGTTTTTT

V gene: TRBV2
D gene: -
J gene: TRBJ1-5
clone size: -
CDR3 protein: CASRKQGILGNQPQHF
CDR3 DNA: TGTGCCAGCAGGAAACAGGGTATCCTGGGCAATCAGCCCCAGCATTTT

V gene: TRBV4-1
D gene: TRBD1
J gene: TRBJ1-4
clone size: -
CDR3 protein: CASSQYGPGGPGNEKLFF
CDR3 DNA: TGCGCCAGCAGCCAATATGGGCCAGGGGGCCCGGGTAATGAAAAACTGTTTTTT

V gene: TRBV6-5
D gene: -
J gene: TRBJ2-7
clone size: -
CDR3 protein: CASNPPGYEQYF
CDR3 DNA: TGTGCCAGCAACCCCCCAGGCTACGAGCAGTACTTC

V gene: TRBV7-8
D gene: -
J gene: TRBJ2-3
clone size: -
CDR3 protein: CASSWTSTDTQYF
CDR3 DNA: TGTGCCAGCAGCTGGACTAGCACAGATACGCAGTATTTT

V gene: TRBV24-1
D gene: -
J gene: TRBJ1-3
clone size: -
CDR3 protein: CATSDPGSSGNTIYF
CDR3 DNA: TGTGCCACCAGTGATCCAGGGTCGTCTGGAAACACCATATATTTT

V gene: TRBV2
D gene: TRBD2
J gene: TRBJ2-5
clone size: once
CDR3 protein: CASSPRVLAGGRGETQYF
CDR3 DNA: TGTGCCAGCAGCCCCCGTGTGTTAGCGGGAGGGCGGGGAGAGACCCAGTACTTC

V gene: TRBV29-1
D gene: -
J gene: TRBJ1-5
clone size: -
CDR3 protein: CSVVTGFNQPQHF
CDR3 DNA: TGCAGCGTTGTTACAGGGTTTAATCAGCCCCAGCATTTT

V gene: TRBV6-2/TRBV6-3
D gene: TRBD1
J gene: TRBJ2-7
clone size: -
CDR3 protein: CASSSGQGSAYEQYF
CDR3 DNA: TGTGCCAGCAGTTCGGGACAGGGGTCTGCCTACGAGCAGTACTTC

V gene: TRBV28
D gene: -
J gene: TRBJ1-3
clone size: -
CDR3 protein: CASSSPGARGNTIYF
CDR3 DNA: TGTGCCAGCAGTTCTCCCGGAGCTCGAGGAAACACCATATATTTT

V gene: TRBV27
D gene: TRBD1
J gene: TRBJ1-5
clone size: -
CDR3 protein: CASSPEQGLTNQPQHF
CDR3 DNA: TGTGCCAGCAGTCCTGAACAGGGGTTAACAAATCAGCCCCAGCATTTT

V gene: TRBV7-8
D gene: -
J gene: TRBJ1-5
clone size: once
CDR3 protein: CASSLVGGWHQPQHF
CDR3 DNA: TGTGCCAGCAGCTTAGTCGGAGGGTGGCATCAGCCCCAGCATTTT

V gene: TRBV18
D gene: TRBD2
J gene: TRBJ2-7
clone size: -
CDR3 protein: CASSPRREASYEQYF
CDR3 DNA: TGTGCCAGCTCACCACGGCGGGAGGCCTCCTACGAGCAGTACTTC

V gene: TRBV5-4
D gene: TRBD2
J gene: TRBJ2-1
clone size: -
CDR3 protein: CASSLGVAGAKSYNEQFF
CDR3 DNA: TGTGCCAGCAGCTTGGGGGTAGCGGGGGCCAAGTCCTACAATGAGCAGTTCTTC

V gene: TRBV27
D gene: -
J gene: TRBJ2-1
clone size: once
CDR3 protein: CASSLISNNEQFF
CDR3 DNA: TGTGCCAGCAGTTTAATTTCCAACAATGAGCAGTTCTTC

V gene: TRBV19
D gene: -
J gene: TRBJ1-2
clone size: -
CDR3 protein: CASSIPFGPPGALNYGYTF
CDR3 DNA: TGTGCCAGTAGTATACCCTTTGGACCACCGGGAGCACTTAACTATGGCTACACCTTC

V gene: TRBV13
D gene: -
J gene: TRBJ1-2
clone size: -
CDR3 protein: CASSLRGRAVDGYTF
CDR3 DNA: TGTGCCAGCAGCTTACGGGGGAGGGCCGTGGATGGCTACACCTTC

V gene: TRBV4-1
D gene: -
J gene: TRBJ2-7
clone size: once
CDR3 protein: CASSQGRDKIYEQYF
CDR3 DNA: TGCGCCAGCAGCCAAGGAAGAGACAAGATCTACGAGCAGTACTTC

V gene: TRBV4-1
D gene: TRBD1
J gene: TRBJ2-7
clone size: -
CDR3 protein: CASSQWEGGGYEQYF
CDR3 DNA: TGCGCCAGCAGCCAATGGGAAGGGGGCGGCTACGAGCAGTACTTC

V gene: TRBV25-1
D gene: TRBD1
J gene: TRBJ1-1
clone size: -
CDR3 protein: CASSGDRENTEAFF
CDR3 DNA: TGTGCCAGCAGTGGAGACAGGGAGAACACTGAAGCTTTCTTT